The clone carrying this T cell receptor (beta chain) was seen a single time. This record comes from a study of blood T cell repertoires in COVID-19. Repertoires were generated with immunoSEQ multiplex PCR, while TCRdb's copy carries only in-frame clones and drops some. The sample contains approximately 240,000 clones, roughly 91% of which appear only once. This TCR was recovered from a man aged 25 to 45 with COVID-19, enrolled during active disease. Sequenced sample: peripheral blood.

CDR3 protein: CASSSGTANGGYGYTF. As DNA, the CDR3 is TGCGCCAGCAGCTCCGGGACAGCCAATGGTGGCTATGGCTACACCTTC. V usage is TRBV5-1 and J usage is TRBJ1-2; 7 bases fit TRBD1. V lost 3 bases, J lost 4 bases, and 12 bases stayed unmatched. The CDR3 extends over 16 amino acids. The germline V gene has CDR1 SGHRS and CDR2 YFSETQ. Drawing the rest from reference TRBV5-1 and TRBJ1-2, the complete variable domain is KAGVTQTPRYLIKTRGQQVTLSCSPISGHRSVSWYQQTPGQGLQFLFEYFSETQRNKGNFPGRFSGRQFSNSRSEMNVSTLELGDSALYLCASSSGTANGGYGYTFGSGTRLTVV.